The source of this TCR beta chain is a study of T-cell reconstitution after alpha-beta-depleted transplantation in children. Unique molecular identifiers were incorporated into the prepared TCRbeta library. TCRdb itself ran the PCR reads through MiXCR, one entry per CDR3 protein. The sample has fewer than 750,000 distinct CDR3 sequences, around 23% seen once. Germline-derived CDR1 and CDR2 are MGHDK and SYGVNS. CDR3 size: 14 residues. Trimming removed 3 bases from V and 5 bases from J; junction bases left unmatched: 4. The rearrangement uses TRBV25-1 and TRBJ2-1, with 7 bases fitting TRBD2. This specimen was PBMCs, mostly from graft donor cells, taken 360 days after TCRalphabeta/CD19-depleted stem cell transplant. The TCR comes from a boy less than two years old who had a stem cell transplant for acute myeloid leukemia, so the T cells may come from the graft donor. DNA of the CDR3: TGTGCCAGCAGTGAGGGGGGGGTTGACAATGAGCAGTTCTTC. Encoded protein: CASSEGGVDNEQFF.